Given below is one T cell receptor (beta chain) in context. The data were produced by immunoSEQ multiplex PCR, yet TCRdb's version contains in-frame clones alone and is incomplete. The sample has tens of thousands of clones; approximately 91% are singletons. The sample originates from a study of technical replicates of blood from a handful of donors. The length of the CDR3 is 12 residues. CDR1 SNHLY and CDR2 FYNNEI come from the germline V gene. V lost 3 bases and J lost 4, with 7 bases in between. The clonotype comes from a human donor in good health. Some clones in this sample may be carry-over from other donors' samples. Sample: PBMCs. V usage is TRBV2 and J usage is TRBJ2-7; no clear D gene. CDR3 loop: CASSDDTYEQYF. In nucleotides, the CDR3 is TGTGCCAGCAGTGACGACACATACGAGCAGTACTTC.